This TCR beta chain comes out of a study of cytomegalovirus exposure and HLA in healthy donors. Study-wide context: Early release data held 85 million or so unique TCRs from HLA-typed donors.

The germline gives CDR1 SGHDT, CDR2 YYEEEE. The ends were cut back, 2 bases at V and 7 bases at J, with 10 bases in the middle. The CDR3 extends over 14 amino acids. Primers: 60 Vbeta forward and 13 Jbeta reverse. Assay: immunoSEQ multiplex PCR; the TCRdb copy retains only in-frame clones and omits some. The sample has around 210,000 clones; roughly 85% are singletons. The donors (healthy individuals) were bone marrow donors. Sequences were obtained from PBMCs. This receptor was taken from a girl aged 2 to 10 in good health and CMV-seronegative. This chain joins TRBV5-6 and TRBJ1-6; D may be TRBD1 (6 bases). The CDR3 here is CASSFRGQNSPLHF. For the CDR3, the DNA is TGTGCCAGCAGCTTCAGGGGTCAAAATTCACCCCTCCACTTT.